The 27 T cell receptor beta chains below were found in one sample sequenced in a study of blood T cells in healthy people across ages. It was with a sample-barcoded 5' primer and a J-beta primer mix that a second PCR of roughly 6 to 12 cycles was run. TCRdb processed the 5' RACE reads anew with MiXCR; each CDR3 protein has one entry. The table includes some 930,000 distinct CDR3 sequences, approximately 32% detected once. The data also belong to a second study, concerning T cells of mothers and their children.

The sample taken for sequencing was blood. The origin of the receptors is a woman between 35 and 50 years old in good health.

At least ten counts were recorded for this clonotype. The chain is built from TRBV4-3 and TRBJ2-3; no clear D. Deletions cut 1 base from V and 3 bases from J, with 5 bases between. Germline CDR1 LGHNA, CDR2 YSLEER. This CDR3 is built from 13 residues. CDR3 amino acids: CASSQGVTDTQYF. CDR3 DNA: TGCGCCAGCAGCCAAGGGGTGACAGATACGCAGTATTTT.

The rearrangement joins TRBV7-3 to TRBJ2-1; D possibly corresponds to TRBD2 (6 bases). Trimming stripped 5 bases from V and 14 bases from J, with 22 bases between. CDR3 length: 14 amino acids. In germline, CDR1 is SGHTA, CDR2 FQGTGA. The CDR3 DNA follows: TGTGCCAGCAGCCCGTACGGCGGGGTAGAATTGAAGTTCTTC. Translation: CASSPYGGVELKFF.

This clonotype was counted between two and nine times. This chain connects TRBV28 to TRBJ1-1; the D gene is possibly TRBD1 (5 bases). CDR3 length: 12 amino acids. Trimming removed 1 base from V and 11 bases from J, with 11 bases in between. The germline CDR1 and CDR2 sequences are MDHEN and SYDVKM. Here the CDR3 reads CASSLFQGSAFF. In nucleotides, the CDR3 is TGTGCCAGCAGTTTATTCCAGGGTTCGGCTTTCTTT.

This clonotype was seen a few times. The chain is built from TRBV9 and TRBJ1-2; D possibly corresponds to TRBD1 (6 bases). Germline V gene sequence: CDR1 SGDLS, CDR2 YYNGEE. This CDR3 is 17 amino acids long. Trimming took 3 bases from V and 2 from J, leaving 20 bases between them. In nucleotides, the CDR3 is TGTGCCAGCAGCGAGCCCCCAGGGGATCAGGGGAACTATGGCTACACCTTC. Translation gives CASSEPPGDQGNYGYTF.

The table lists this clonotype with a few counts. The chain joins TRBV7-9 to TRBJ2-3; 7 bases line up with TRBD1. J lost 0 bases, V lost 5 bases, and 8 bases had no gene match. CDR1 and CDR2 (germline): SEHNR, FQNEAQ (reference sequence). The CDR3 is 16 residues long. The chain's CDR3 is CASSPSEGQSTDTQYF. CDR3 DNA sequence: TGTGCCAGCAGCCCCAGCGAGGGACAGAGCACAGATACGCAGTATTTT.

This clonotype was observed many times. This sequence joins TRBV11-2 and TRBJ2-1; TRBD1 is a possible D gene (5 bases). CDR1 and CDR2 (germline): SGHAT, FQNNGV. CDR3 size: 16 residues. With 5 bases removed from V and 0 bases from J, the gap between germline ends came to 14 bases. The CDR3: CASSLRVQSSYNEQFF. In nucleotides, the CDR3 is TGTGCCAGCAGCCTCAGGGTCCAAAGCTCCTACAATGAGCAGTTCTTC. Based on the CDR3 plus reference TRBV11-2 and TRBJ2-1, the full variable domain is EAGVAQSPRYKIIEKRQSVAFWCNPISGHATLYWYQQILGQGPKLLIQFQNNGVVDDSQLPKDRFSAERLKGVDSTLKIQPAKLEDSAVYLCASSLRVQSSYNEQFFGPGTRLTVL.

The chain employs TRBV7-3 and TRBJ1-1; TRBD1 agrees at 7 bases. CDR3 length: 13 amino acids. The germline V gene encodes CDR1 SGHTA and CDR2 FQGTGA. J lost 8 bases, V lost 4 bases, and 7 bases had no gene match. In DNA form, the CDR3 reads TGTGCCAGCAGCTCGGACATGACAGGGGAAGCTTTCTTT. Protein: CASSSDMTGEAFF.

This clonotype was found many times. This chain uses TRBV5-6 with TRBJ1-1; weak D call: TRBD1 (5 bases). Germline CDR1 and CDR2: SGHDT and YYEEEE. Trimming took 0 bases from V and 4 from J, leaving 13 bases between them. The CDR3 spans 15 residues. CDR3 nucleotide sequence: TGTGCCAGCAGCTTGGCCGGCAGGGTGGGCACTGAAGCTTTCTTT. Its translation is CASSLAGRVGTEAFF.

The rearrangement joins TRBV30 to TRBJ1-5; 9 bases align to TRBD1. Germline V gives CDR1 GTSNPN, CDR2 SVGIG (reference sequence). V lost 5 bases, J lost 3 bases, and 8 bases stayed unmatched. The CDR3 has 15 residues. In nucleotides, the CDR3 is TGTGCCTGGTCCTTGGGACAGGGCCTCAATCAGCCCCAGCATTTT. It specifies CAWSLGQGLNQPQHF.

Concerning this clonotype itself: One end of the junction does not line up with germline, which may come from a read error. The chain uses TRBV4-3 and TRBJ2-1, with D perhaps assigned TRBD1 or TRBD2 (5 bases each). The CDR3 sequence is 14 residues long. Germline-derived CDR1 and CDR2 are LGHNA and YSLEER. As DNA, the CDR3 is TGCGCCAGCGGCCAAGATGGCAGCTGGGACGAGCAGTTCTTC. Residues: CASGQDGSWDEQFF.

Of note for this clonotype: A clone one base away is much larger, so this may be a read error. J is TRBJ2-6 and V is TRBV6-2 or TRBV6-3, with D perhaps assigned TRBD1 or TRBD2 (5 bases each). This CDR3 region has 17 residues. V lost 5 bases, J lost 1 base, and 15 bases lay in between. Germline CDR1 MNHEY, CDR2 SVGEGT. The chain's CDR3 is CASSRGTRTSGANVLTF. In DNA form, the CDR3 reads TGTGCCAGCAGTCGGGGCACCCGGACGTCTGGGGCCAACGTCCTGACTTTC.

This clonotype was counted once. A read error is possible here, since a much larger clone lies one base away. This likely comes from a read error, as the CDR3 has no conserved phenylalanine or tryptophan at its end. The chain joins TRBV7-3 to TRBJ2-6; D uncertain. CDR1 SGHTA and CDR2 FQGTGA come from the germline V gene. The V and J ends lost 5 bases and 2 bases respectively, with 10 bases between them. CDR3 size: 15 residues. CDR3 nucleotides: TGTGCCAGCAGCCAACAGTATACTGGGGCCAACGTCCTGACTGTC. It codes for CASSQQYTGANVLTV.

The rearrangement joins TRBV7-8 to TRBJ2-6; D gene ambiguous. Germline loops: CDR1 SGHVS, CDR2 FQNEAQ. Trimming took 5 bases from V and 0 from J, leaving 11 bases between them. This CDR3 has 16 amino acids. In nucleotides, the CDR3 is TGTGCCAGCAGCCTAGGATCGCCCTCTGGGGCCAACGTCCTGACTTTC. Its translation: CASSLGSPSGANVLTF.

At least ten counts were recorded for this clonotype. V gene TRBV7-2 combines with J gene TRBJ2-7; D may be TRBD2 (6 bases). The germline gives CDR1 SGHTA, CDR2 FQGNSA. V was cut by 2 bases and J by 1 base, with 12 bases left in between. The CDR3 extends over 15 amino acids. CDR3 protein: CASSLRGTESYEQYF. Here the CDR3 DNA reads TGTGCCAGCAGCTTACGGGGGACGGAGTCCTACGAGCAGTACTTC. The full variable domain, with the rest looked up from reference TRBV7-2 and TRBJ2-7, is GAGVSQSPSNKVTEKGKDVELRCDPISGHTALYWYRQSLGQGLEFLIYFQGNSAPDKSGLPSDRFSAERTGGSVSTLTIQRTQQEDSAVYLCASSLRGTESYEQYFGPGTRLTVT.

The J gene is TRBJ2-3, the V gene TRBV4-1; perhaps TRBD2 as D (5 bases). The CDR3 totals 16 residues. V shed 1 base and J shed 4 bases, with 15 bases lying between them. Germline assignment: CDR1 MGHRA and CDR2 YSYEKL. The DNA for the CDR3 is TGCGCCAGCAGCCAAGCGGGGTCGCGGATCGCAGATACGCAGTATTTT. The encoded protein is CASSQAGSRIADTQYF.

Comment on this clonotype: A read error may explain this, as a much larger clone is one base away. This chain uses TRBV29-1 with TRBJ1-2, with a weak D call TRBD1 (6 bases). Germline assignment: CDR1 SQVTM and CDR2 ANQGSEA. Trimming left V 6 bases short and J 6 bases short, with 14 bases between. The CDR3 runs to 12 residues. The CDR3 protein is CSVLGGADGYTF. CDR3 nucleotide sequence: TGCAGCGTCTTAGGGGGGGCGGATGGCTACACCTTC.

At least ten counts were recorded for this clonotype. The chain links TRBV20-1 to TRBJ2-7; no reliable D call. The germline V gene encodes CDR1 DFQATT and CDR2 SNEGSKA (reference sequence). The CDR3 totals 13 residues. Trimming shortened V by 1 base and J by 2 bases, and 9 bases separated the two germline ends. This CDR3 is CSARGVQAYEQYF. The CDR3 region has the DNA TGCAGTGCTAGAGGGGTTCAAGCCTACGAGCAGTACTTC.

This clonotype was observed many times. The J gene is TRBJ2-5, the V gene TRBV12-3 or TRBV12-4, with 9 bases matching TRBD1. V was pared by 6 bases and J by 3 bases, with 5 bases of the junction left unmatched. The CDR3 consists of 14 residues. The CDR3 DNA is TGTGCCAGCAGCAAGACAGGGGGGGAAGAGACCCAGTACTTC. It encodes CASSKTGGEETQYF.

This clonotype was counted ten times or more. This sequence may be a read error, since a much larger clone differs from it by one base. This chain's CDR3 is CSARAGGPNNEQYF. The CDR3 bases are TGCAGTGCTAGAGCGGGGGGGCCAAACAATGAGCAGTACTTC. V and J are TRBV20-1 and TRBJ2-4, with 8 positions matching TRBD2. Germline loops: CDR1 DFQATT, CDR2 SNEGSKA (reference sequence). V lost 1 base, J lost 13 bases, and 12 bases stayed unmatched. The CDR3 runs 14 residues.

This clonotype was seen only a few times. J is TRBJ2-5 and V is TRBV29-1; D may be TRBD1 or TRBD2 (5 bases each). V was shortened by 6 bases and J by 9 bases, with 17 bases between the two germline ends. This CDR3 contains 12 residues. CDR1 is SQVTM, CDR2 ANQGSEA, per germline. The CDR3 spells CSVGPQRGAQYF. In DNA form, the CDR3 reads TGCAGCGTCGGGCCTCAGCGAGGGGCCCAGTACTTC.

V and J are TRBV3-1 and TRBJ2-3; no firm D call. From germline, CDR1 is LGHDT and CDR2 YNNKEL (reference sequence). CDR3 length: 15 amino acids. V was shortened by 7 bases and J by 1 base, with 15 bases between the two germline ends. In DNA, the CDR3 is TGTGCCAGCAACAAAGACCCCCGGGGCACAGATACGCAGTATTTT. It specifies CASNKDPRGTDTQYF.

The V gene is TRBV20-1, the J gene TRBJ1-5; D is perhaps TRBD1 (5 bases). The V end was cut by 5 bases, the J end by 2 bases, with 13 bases between. The CDR3 consists of 14 residues. The germline V gene encodes CDR1 DFQATT and CDR2 SNEGSKA (reference sequence). CDR3 nucleotides: TGCAGTGCTGAAGGGGATGTTCGCAATCAGCCCCAGCATTTT. Encoded protein: CSAEGDVRNQPQHF.

The CDR3 is CASSLSERGGRGSGANVLTF. CDR3 sequence (DNA): TGTGCCAGCAGCTTGTCCGAGCGGGGGGGCAGAGGCTCTGGGGCCAACGTCCTGACTTTC. The chain recombines TRBV5-5 with TRBJ2-6; 10 positions match TRBD2. Trimming removed 1 base from V and 0 bases from J; junction bases left unmatched: 10. Germline V gene data show CDR1 as SGHKS and CDR2 as YYEKEE (reference sequence). CDR3 length equals 20 residues.

The V gene is TRBV11-2, the J gene TRBJ2-5; 10 bases align to TRBD2. Germline V gene lookup returns CDR1 SGHAT and CDR2 FQNNGV. J was trimmed by 11 bases and V by 5 bases; bases with no gene match: 14. The CDR3 has 15 residues. CDR3 region: CASSLGLARFGEQYF. CDR3 nucleotides: TGTGCCAGCAGCCTGGGACTAGCGAGATTTGGGGAGCAGTACTTC.

Notes on this clonotype: This may come from a read error, since a much larger clone is one base off. The CDR3 here is CSARDQALFSYNEQYF. Written as DNA, the CDR3 is TGCAGTGCTAGAGATCAAGCGCTTTTCTCCTACAATGAGCAGTACTTC. This sequence joins TRBV20-1 and TRBJ2-1; unclear D gene. The end of the DNA is better explained by TRBJ2-7, so the J call may be wrong. Germline V CDR1 and CDR2: DFQATT, SNEGSKA (reference sequence). This CDR3 comprises 16 residues.

This clonotype was seen repeatedly, ten times or more. This sequence joins TRBV3-1 and TRBJ2-7; unclear D gene. Germline CDR1 is LGHDT and CDR2 is YNNKEL (reference sequence). Trimming removed 2 bases from V and 1 base from J, with 9 bases in between. There are 14 residues in the CDR3. The CDR3 bases are TGTGCCAGCAGCCAATTGACAAGTTCCTACGAGCAGTACTTC. It is translated as CASSQLTSSYEQYF.

The V call is TRBV20-1, the J call TRBJ1-2, with D possibly matching TRBD1 (6 bases). This CDR3 region has 13 residues. The V gene lost 1 base and the J gene lost 7 bases, with 13 bases spanning the gap. The germline V gene encodes CDR1 DFQATT and CDR2 SNEGSKA (reference sequence). The CDR3 protein is CSARVHRVRGYTF. DNA of the CDR3: TGCAGTGCTAGAGTTCACAGGGTACGTGGCTACACCTTC.